The entry that follows covers one T cell receptor (beta chain) sequence. The antigen remains unidentified. This sample was taken from a study of cytomegalovirus exposure and HLA in healthy donors. Study outcomes and limitations: Per published accounts, TCR beta sequences correctly predicted the HLA-A and HLA-B alleles of most subjects. Most TCR sequences were seen very rarely across donors, but some public TCRs occurred in many. The authors enumerated 164 TCR beta chains as linked to cytomegalovirus. Beyond CMV serostatus, there was no information to go on about immune exposure.

CDR3 length: 17 amino acids. The V gene's germline CDR1 is KGHSH and CDR2 LQKENI. V shed 6 bases, J shed 6 bases, and the junction held 16 bases outside the gene matches. PCR primers comprised 60 Vbeta and 13 Jbeta primers. Profiling relied on immunoSEQ multiplex PCR, and the TCRdb table lists in-frame clones only, not all of them. The profile covers tens of thousands of clones, with around 80% appearing a single time and around 6.7% taken by the ten largest. This chain joins TRBV18 and TRBJ1-2, with 10 positions matching TRBD1. The TCR was taken from a young man in good health and CMV-seronegative. The sequenced material came from PBMCs. The CDR3 loop is CASSPRDRGLAEDGYTF. The CDR3 DNA is TGTGCCAGCTCGCCCAGGGACAGGGGCTTGGCGGAGGATGGCTACACCTTC.